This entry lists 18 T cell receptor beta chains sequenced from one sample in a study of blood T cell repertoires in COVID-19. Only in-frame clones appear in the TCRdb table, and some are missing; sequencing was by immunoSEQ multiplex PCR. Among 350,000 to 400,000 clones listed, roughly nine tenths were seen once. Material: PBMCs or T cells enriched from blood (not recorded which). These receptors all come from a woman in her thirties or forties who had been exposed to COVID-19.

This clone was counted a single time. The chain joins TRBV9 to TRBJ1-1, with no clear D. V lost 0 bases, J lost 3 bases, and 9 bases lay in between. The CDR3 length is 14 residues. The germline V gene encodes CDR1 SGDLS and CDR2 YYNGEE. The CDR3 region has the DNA TGTGCCAGCAGCGTAGGCATACGAGACACTGAAGCTTTCTTT. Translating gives CASSVGIRDTEAFF.

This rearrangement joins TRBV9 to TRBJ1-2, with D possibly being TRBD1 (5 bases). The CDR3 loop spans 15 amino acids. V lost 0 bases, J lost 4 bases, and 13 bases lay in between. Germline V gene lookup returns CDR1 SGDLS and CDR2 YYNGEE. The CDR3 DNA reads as TGTGCCAGCAGCGTAGGGCAGGGAGGTGGCTATGGCTACACCTTC. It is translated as CASSVGQGGGYGYTF. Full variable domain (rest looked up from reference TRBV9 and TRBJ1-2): DSGVTQTPKHLITATGQRVTLRCSPRSGDLSVYWYQQSLDQGLQFLIQYYNGEERAKGNILERFSAQQFPDLHSELNLSSLELGDSALYFCASSVGQGGGYGYTFGSGTRLTVV.

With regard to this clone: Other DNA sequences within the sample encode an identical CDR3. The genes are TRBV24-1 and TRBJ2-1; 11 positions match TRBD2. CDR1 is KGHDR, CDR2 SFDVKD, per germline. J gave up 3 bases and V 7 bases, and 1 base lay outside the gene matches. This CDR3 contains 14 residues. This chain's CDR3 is CATSGTSGYNEQFF. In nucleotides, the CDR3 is TGTGCCACCAGCGGGACTAGCGGCTACAATGAGCAGTTCTTC.

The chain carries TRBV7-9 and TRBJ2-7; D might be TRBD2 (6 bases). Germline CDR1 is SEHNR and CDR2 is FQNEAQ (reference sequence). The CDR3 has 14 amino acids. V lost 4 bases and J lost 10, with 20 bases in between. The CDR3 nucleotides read TGTGCCAGCAGCTCCCCCGGGACTTTATCATATCAGTACTTC. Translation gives CASSSPGTLSYQYF.

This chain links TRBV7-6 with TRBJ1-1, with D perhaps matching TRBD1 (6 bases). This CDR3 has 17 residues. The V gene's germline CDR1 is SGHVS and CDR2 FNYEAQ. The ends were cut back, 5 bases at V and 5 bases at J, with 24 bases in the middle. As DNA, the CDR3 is TGTGCCAGCAGCCAACAAATAGTGGGGGCTTCCGAGACTGAAGCTTTCTTT. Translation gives CASSQQIVGASETEAFF.

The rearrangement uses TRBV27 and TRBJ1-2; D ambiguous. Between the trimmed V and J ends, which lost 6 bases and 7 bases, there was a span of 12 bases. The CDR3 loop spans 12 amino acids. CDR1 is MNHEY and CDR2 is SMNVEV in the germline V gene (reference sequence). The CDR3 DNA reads TGTGCCAGCAGGGGCCCCTTCGGTGGCTACACCTTC. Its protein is CASRGPFGGYTF.

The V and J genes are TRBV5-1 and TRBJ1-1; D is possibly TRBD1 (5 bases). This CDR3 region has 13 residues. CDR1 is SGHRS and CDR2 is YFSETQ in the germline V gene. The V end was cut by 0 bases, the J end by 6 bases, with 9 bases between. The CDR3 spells CASSLEGLAEAFF. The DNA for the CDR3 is TGCGCCAGCAGCTTGGAGGGGTTGGCTGAAGCTTTCTTT.

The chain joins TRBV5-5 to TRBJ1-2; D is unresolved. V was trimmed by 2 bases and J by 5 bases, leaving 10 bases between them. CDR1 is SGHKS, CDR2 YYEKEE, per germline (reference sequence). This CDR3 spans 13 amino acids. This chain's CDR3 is CASSLLAYYGYTF. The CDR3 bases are TGTGCCAGCAGCTTACTAGCATATTATGGCTACACCTTC.

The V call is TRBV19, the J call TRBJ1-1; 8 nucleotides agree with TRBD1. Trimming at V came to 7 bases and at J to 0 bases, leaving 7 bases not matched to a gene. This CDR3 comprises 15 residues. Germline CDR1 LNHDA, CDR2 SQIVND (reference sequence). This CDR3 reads CASTRDRFMNTEAFF. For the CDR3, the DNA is TGTGCCAGTACCCGGGACAGGTTTATGAACACTGAAGCTTTCTTT.

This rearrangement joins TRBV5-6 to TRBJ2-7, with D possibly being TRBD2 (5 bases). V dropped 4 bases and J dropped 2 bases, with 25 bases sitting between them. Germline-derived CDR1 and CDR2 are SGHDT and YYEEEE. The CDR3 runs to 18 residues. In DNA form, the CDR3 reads TGTGCCAGCAGCCCCGGTCTAGCTGCGTCGTTTCGTCCCTACGAGCAGTACTTC. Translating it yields CASSPGLAASFRPYEQYF.

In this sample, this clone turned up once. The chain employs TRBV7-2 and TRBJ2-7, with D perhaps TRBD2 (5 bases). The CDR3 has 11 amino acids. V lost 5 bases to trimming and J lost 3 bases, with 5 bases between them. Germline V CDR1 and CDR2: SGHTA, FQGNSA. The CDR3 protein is CASSDYYEQYF. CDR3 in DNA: TGTGCCAGCAGCGACTACTACGAGCAGTACTTC. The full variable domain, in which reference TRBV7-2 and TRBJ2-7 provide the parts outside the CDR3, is GAGVSQSPSNKVTEKGKDVELRCDPISGHTALYWYRQSLGQGLEFLIYFQGNSAPDKSGLPSDRFSAERTGGSVSTLTIQRTQQEDSAVYLCASSDYYEQYFGPGTRLTVT.

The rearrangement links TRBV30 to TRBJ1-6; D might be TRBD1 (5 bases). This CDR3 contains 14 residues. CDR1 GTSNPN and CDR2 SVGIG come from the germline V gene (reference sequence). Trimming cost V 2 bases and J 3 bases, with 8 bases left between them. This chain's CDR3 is CAWSLGGYNSPLHF. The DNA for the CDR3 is TGTGCCTGGAGTCTCGGGGGCTATAATTCACCCCTCCACTTT.

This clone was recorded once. In DNA form, the CDR3 reads TGTGCCAGCAGTTACCAAAGGCGACAGGACACCGGGGAGCTGTTTTTT. This sequence encodes CASSYQRRQDTGELFF. The J gene is TRBJ2-2, the V gene TRBV6-5; D might be TRBD1 (6 bases). In germline, CDR1 is MNHEY, CDR2 SVGAGI. The CDR3 length is 16 residues. Trimming took off 2 bases at V and 3 bases at J, with 13 bases between the two ends.

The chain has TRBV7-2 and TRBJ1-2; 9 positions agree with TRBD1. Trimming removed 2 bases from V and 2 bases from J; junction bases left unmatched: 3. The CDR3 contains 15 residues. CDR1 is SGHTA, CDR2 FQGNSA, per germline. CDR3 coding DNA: TGTGCCAGCAGCTTACGGACAGGGGCCAACTATGGCTACACCTTC. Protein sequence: CASSLRTGANYGYTF.

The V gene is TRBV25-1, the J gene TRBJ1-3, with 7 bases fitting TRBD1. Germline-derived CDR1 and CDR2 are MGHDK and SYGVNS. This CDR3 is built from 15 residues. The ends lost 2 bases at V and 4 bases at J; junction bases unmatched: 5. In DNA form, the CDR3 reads TGTGCCAGCAGTGAAGAGACAGGGTGGGGAAACACCATATATTTT. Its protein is CASSEETGWGNTIYF. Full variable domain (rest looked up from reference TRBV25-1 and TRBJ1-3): EADIYQTPRYLVIGTGKKITLECSQTMGHDKMYWYQQDPGMELHLIHYSYGVNSTEKGDLSSESTVSRIRTEHFPLTLESARPSHTSQYLCASSEETGWGNTIYFGEGSWLTVV.

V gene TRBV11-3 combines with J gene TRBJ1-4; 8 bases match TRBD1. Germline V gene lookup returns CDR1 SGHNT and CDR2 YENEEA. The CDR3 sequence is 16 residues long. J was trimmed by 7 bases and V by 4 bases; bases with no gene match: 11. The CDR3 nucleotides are TGTGCCAGCAGCTCAGGACAGGGATCCAGGGGTGAAAAACTGTTTTTT. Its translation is CASSSGQGSRGEKLFF.

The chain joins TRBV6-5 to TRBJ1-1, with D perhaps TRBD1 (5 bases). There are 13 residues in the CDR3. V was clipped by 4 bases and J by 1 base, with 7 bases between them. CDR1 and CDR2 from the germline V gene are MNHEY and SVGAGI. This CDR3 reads CASSWGTNTEAFF. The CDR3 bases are TGTGCCAGCAGTTGGGGCACGAACACTGAAGCTTTCTTT.

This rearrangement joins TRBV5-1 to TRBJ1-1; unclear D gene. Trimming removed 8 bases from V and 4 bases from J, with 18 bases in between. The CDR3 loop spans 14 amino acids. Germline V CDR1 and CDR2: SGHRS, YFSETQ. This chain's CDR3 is CASMGSEGGTEAFF. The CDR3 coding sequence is TGCGCCAGTATGGGTAGTGAGGGTGGCACTGAAGCTTTCTTT. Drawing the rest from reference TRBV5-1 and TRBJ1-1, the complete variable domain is KAGVTQTPRYLIKTRGQQVTLSCSPISGHRSVSWYQQTPGQGLQFLFEYFSETQRNKGNFPGRFSGRQFSNSRSEMNVSTLELGDSALYLCASMGSEGGTEAFFGQGTRLTVV.